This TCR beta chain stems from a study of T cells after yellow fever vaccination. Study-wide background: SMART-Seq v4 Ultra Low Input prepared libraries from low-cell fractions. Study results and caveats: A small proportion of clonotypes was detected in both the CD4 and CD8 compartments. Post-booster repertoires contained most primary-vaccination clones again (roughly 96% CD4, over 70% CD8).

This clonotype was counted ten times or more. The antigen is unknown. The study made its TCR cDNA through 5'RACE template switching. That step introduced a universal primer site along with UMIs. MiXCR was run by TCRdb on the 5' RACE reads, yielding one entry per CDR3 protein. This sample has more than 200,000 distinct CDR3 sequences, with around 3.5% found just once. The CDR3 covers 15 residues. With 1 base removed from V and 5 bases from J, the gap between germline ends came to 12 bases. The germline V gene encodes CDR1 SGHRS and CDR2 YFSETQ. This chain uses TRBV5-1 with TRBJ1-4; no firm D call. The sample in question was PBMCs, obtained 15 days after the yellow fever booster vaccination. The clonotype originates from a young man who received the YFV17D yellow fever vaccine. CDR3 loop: CASSLSEPENEKLFF. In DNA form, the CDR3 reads TGCGCCAGCAGCTTGTCGGAGCCGGAGAATGAAAAACTGTTTTTT.